These 9 T cell receptor beta chains originate from one sample sequenced in a study of blood T cells in healthy people across ages (dated by TCRdb to 2015 to 2017). Libraries came from 5' RACE. The run used an Illumina HiSeq 2500. A second roughly 7 to 11 cycle PCR used a sample-barcoded 5' primer and a J-beta primer mix. TCRdb took the public reads, trimmed them with fastp at Q25, ran MiXCR for clone calling and kept in-frame beta chains. Duplicate CDR3 protein sequences are folded into a single record with the most common DNA and genes. This sample has hundreds of thousands of distinct CDR3 sequences in its table, and around three fifths of those were observed once. The biggest ten clones account for around 37% of the sample. Sample: blood. The receptors were gathered from a man aged 60 to 75 in good health.

V usage is TRBV7-2 and J usage is TRBJ1-6; TRBD1 matches 8 bases. CDR3 length: 17 residues. The trim removed 5 bases at V and 9 bases at J, leaving 15 bases unmatched. The germline CDR1 and CDR2 sequences are SGHTA and FQGNSA. For the CDR3, the DNA is TGTGCCAGCAGCGCGCGCGACAGGGGCGCCAGTTCTTCACCCCTCCACTTT. Protein sequence: CASSARDRGASSSPLHF.

CDR3 in amino acids: CSAINRASYEQYF. The CDR3 DNA reads TGCAGTGCTATTAACAGGGCTTCCTACGAGCAGTACTTC. The J gene is TRBJ2-7, the V gene TRBV20-1; possibly TRBD1 for D (6 bases). Germline CDR1 is DFQATT and CDR2 is SNEGSKA (reference sequence). V was trimmed by 4 bases and J by 1 base, leaving 11 bases between them. The CDR3 covers 13 residues.

This clonotype has more than one count but fewer than ten. V and J are TRBV15 and TRBJ2-6; D gene ambiguous. Trimming shortened V by 3 bases and J by 1 base, and 13 bases separated the two germline ends. CDR3 length: 17 amino acids. The V gene's germline CDR1 is LNHNV and CDR2 YYDKDF (reference sequence). The CDR3 here is CATSREKRVSGANVLTF. CDR3 nucleotide sequence: TGTGCCACCAGCAGGGAAAAAAGGGTTTCTGGGGCCAACGTCCTGACTTTC.

CDR3 region: CASSERRATEAFF. CDR3 bases: TGTGCCAGCAGTGAACGCAGGGCCACTGAAGCTTTCTTT. J is TRBJ1-1 and V is TRBV6-1; tentatively, D is TRBD1 (5 bases). This CDR3 has 13 amino acids. Looked up from germline, CDR1 is MNHNS and CDR2 is SASEGT. V was clipped by 2 bases and J by 4 bases, with 8 bases between them.

The CDR3 spells CSAYDGTSGGSREPQYF. CDR3 bases: TGCAGTGCTTACGATGGGACTAGCGGGGGCTCAAGAGAACCCCAGTACTTC. The chain joins TRBV20-1 to TRBJ2-5, with 14 bases aligning to TRBD2. The ends lost 5 bases at V and 9 bases at J; junction bases unmatched: 17. Per germline, CDR1 DFQATT and CDR2 SNEGSKA (reference sequence). This CDR3 spans 17 amino acids.

V is TRBV2 and J is TRBJ2-3, with no clear D. V lost 4 bases, J lost 2 bases, and 7 bases lay in between. This CDR3 is 13 amino acids long. The germline gives CDR1 SNHLY, CDR2 FYNNEI. In DNA form, the CDR3 reads TGTGCCAGCAGTGCTCGGACCACAGATACGCAGTATTTT. The encoded protein is CASSARTTDTQYF.

This clonotype was detected only a few times. The chain employs TRBV5-6 and TRBJ2-1; TRBD2 matches 7 bases. V trimming: 1 base; J trimming: 3 bases; junction bases outside the gene matches: 10. This CDR3 comprises 17 residues. Germline V gene lookup returns CDR1 SGHDT and CDR2 YYEEEE. CDR3 region: CASSLPRTRSVYNEQFF. The CDR3 bases are TGTGCCAGCAGCTTGCCCCGGACTAGGTCCGTCTACAATGAGCAGTTCTTC.

This clonotype has a handful of counts. The CDR3 DNA reads TGTGCCAGCAGCACAACAGGGGTACGCAACGAGCAGTACTTC. It codes for CASSTTGVRNEQYF. The chain joins TRBV6-1 to TRBJ2-5, with 7 nucleotides matching TRBD1. The DNA end is more similar to TRBJ2-7, so the J call may be wrong. The CDR3 loop spans 14 amino acids. Per germline, CDR1 MNHNS and CDR2 SASEGT.

The J gene is TRBJ2-1, the V gene TRBV7-2; D gene ambiguous. Germline V gene sequence: CDR1 SGHTA, CDR2 FQGNSA. V shed 0 bases and J shed 0 bases, with 9 bases lying between them. This CDR3 contains 16 residues. CDR3 bases: TGTGCCAGCAGCTTAGCTTCCAGCAGCTCCTACAATGAGCAGTTCTTC. Translated: CASSLASSSSYNEQFF.